These 23 T cell receptor beta chains share one sample of origin, sequenced in a study of OX40 agonist ivuxolimab in advanced cancers. Method: immunoSEQ multiplex PCR; TCRdb's copy keeps in-frame clones and lacks some. The data contain under 75,000 clones, 84% of them singletons. The starting material was CD4+ or CD8+ T cells sorted from blood, obtained in a trial of the OX40 agonist ivuxolimab. These receptors all stem from an adult with an advanced solid tumor such as melanoma, head and neck, liver or kidney cancer.

The V and J genes are TRBV4-1 and TRBJ2-7; 10 bases are shared with TRBD1. V trimming: 1 base; J trimming: 4 bases; junction bases outside the gene matches: 7. Germline CDR1 and CDR2: MGHRA and YSYEKL. The CDR3 has 16 residues. CDR3 in amino acids: CASSQVDMGQGYEQYF. Written as DNA, the CDR3 is TGCGCCAGCAGCCAAGTTGATATGGGACAGGGGTACGAGCAGTACTTC.

This chain uses TRBV19 with TRBJ1-1; D remains unclear. CDR3 size: 8 residues. V lost 10 bases to trimming and J lost 11 bases, with 8 bases between them. The germline V gene has CDR1 LNHDA and CDR2 SQIVND (reference sequence). The CDR3 loop reads CATPPAFF. The CDR3 coding sequence is TGTGCCACCCCCCCGGCTTTCTTT.

The chain combines TRBV9 with TRBJ2-4; D is ambiguous. This CDR3 comprises 14 residues. V was clipped by 0 bases and J by 1 base, with 5 bases between them. In germline, CDR1 is SGDLS, CDR2 YYNGEE. The CDR3: CASSVGPAKNIQYF. The CDR3 nucleotides read TGTGCCAGCAGCGTAGGGCCGGCCAAAAACATTCAGTACTTC.

The CDR3 DNA reads TGTGCCAGCAGCTCCCCAAGGGAAGCAAGGAGGGGGGAGCTGTTTTTT. Translated, it gives CASSSPREARRGELFF. V usage is TRBV11-2 and J usage is TRBJ2-2, with D possibly TRBD2 on 5 matching bases. Germline V gene data show CDR1 as SGHAT and CDR2 as FQNNGV. V lost 4 bases and J lost 8, with 20 bases in between. This CDR3 has 16 amino acids. Full variable domain (outside the CDR3, taken from reference TRBV11-2 and TRBJ2-2): EAGVAQSPRYKIIEKRQSVAFWCNPISGHATLYWYQQILGQGPKLLIQFQNNGVVDDSQLPKDRFSAERLKGVDSTLKIQPAKLEDSAVYLCASSSPREARRGELFFGEGSRLTVL.

This clone came up a few times. A read error may account for a junction end that differs from germline. The V gene is TRBV19, the J gene TRBJ2-1; TRBD2 matches at 14 bases. The CDR3 extends over 20 amino acids. Germline V gives CDR1 LNHDA, CDR2 SQIVND (reference sequence). The CDR3 here is CASRIEGLAGGYGQFNEQFF. The CDR3 nucleotides read TGTGCCAGTAGAATAGAAGGACTAGCGGGGGGCTACGGCCAATTCAATGAGCAGTTCTTC. The variable domain in full, completed from reference TRBV19 and TRBJ2-1, reads DGGITQSPKYLFRKEGQNVTLSCEQNLNHDAMYWYRQDPGQGLRLIYYSQIVNDFQKGDIAEGYSVSREKKESFPLTVTSAQKNPTAFYLCASRIEGLAGGYGQFNEQFFGPGTRLTVL.

V is TRBV28 and J is TRBJ1-5; 8 bases fit TRBD1. The V segment lost 7 bases and the J segment 6 bases; nucleotides outside the gene matches: 11. This CDR3 has 15 amino acids. Germline loops: CDR1 MDHEN, CDR2 SYDVKM. DNA for the CDR3: TGTGCCAGCATTCGGACAGGGTCGGCTGCTCAGCCCCAGCATTTT. Translation: CASIRTGSAAQPQHF. Looking up the rest from reference TRBV28 and TRBJ1-5 gives the full variable domain: DVKVTQSSRYLVKRTGEKVFLECVQDMDHENMFWYRQDPGLGLRLIYFSYDVKMKEKGDIPEGYSVSREKKERFSLILESASTNQTSMYLCASIRTGSAAQPQHFGDGTRLSIL.

The chain links TRBV7-2 to TRBJ1-1, with D possibly being TRBD1 (6 bases). The germline gives CDR1 SGHTA, CDR2 FQGNSA. The CDR3 extends over 14 amino acids. Trimming removed 1 base from V and 5 bases from J, with 11 bases in between. The DNA for the CDR3 is TGTGCCAGCAGCTTAGATTGGGGGCTTACTGAAGCTTTCTTT. It specifies CASSLDWGLTEAFF. The full variable domain, its missing parts supplied by reference TRBV7-2 and TRBJ1-1, is GAGVSQSPSNKVTEKGKDVELRCDPISGHTALYWYRQSLGQGLEFLIYFQGNSAPDKSGLPSDRFSAERTGGSVSTLTIQRTQQEDSAVYLCASSLDWGLTEAFFGQGTRLTVV.

This chain connects TRBV6-6 to TRBJ1-2, with 9 positions matching TRBD1. The CDR3 length is 13 residues. J lost 7 bases, V lost 4 bases, and 4 bases had no gene match. Germline-derived CDR1 and CDR2 are MNHNY and SVGAGI (reference sequence). The CDR3 DNA sequence: TGTGCCAGCAGTTTCCGGGACAGGGTTGGCTACACCTTC. This sequence encodes CASSFRDRVGYTF.

The gene calls are TRBV5-4 and TRBJ2-3; D possibly corresponds to TRBD2 (6 bases). The CDR3 is 13 residues long. Germline values: CDR1 SGHNT, CDR2 YYREEE (reference sequence). The V gene lost 5 bases and the J gene lost 10 bases, with 17 bases spanning the gap. The DNA for the CDR3 is TGTGCCAGCAGTTGGGACTCCTCGACGGCGCAGTATTTT. Translated: CASSWDSSTAQYF. The complete variable domain, with remaining parts taken from reference TRBV5-4 and TRBJ2-3, reads ETGVTQSPTHLIKTRGQQVTLRCSSQSGHNTVSWYQQALGQGPQFIFQYYREEENGRGNFPPRFSGLQFPNYSSELNVNALELDDSALYLCASSWDSSTAQYFGPGTRLTVL.

The rearrangement uses TRBV18 and TRBJ2-2; possible D gene TRBD1, 6 bases. Germline lookup yields CDR1 KGHSH and CDR2 LQKENI. The CDR3 consists of 15 residues. Trimming shortened V by 4 bases and J by 6 bases, and 15 bases separated the two germline ends. In nucleotides, the CDR3 is TGTGCCAGCTCACTTCAACAGGGTATGGCCGGGGAGCTGTTTTTT. Protein product: CASSLQQGMAGELFF.

The chain carries TRBV18 and TRBJ2-1, with 12 bases matching TRBD2. Trimming took 2 bases from V and 7 from J; bases not matched to a gene: 3. Germline CDR1 KGHSH, CDR2 LQKENI. This CDR3 has 15 residues. CDR3 nucleotide sequence: TGTGCCAGCTCACCAACTAGCGGGAGGTGGAATGAGCAGTTCTTC. Its translation is CASSPTSGRWNEQFF.

The table lists this clone with a count of one. This sequence joins TRBV19 and TRBJ2-5; 9 nucleotides line up with TRBD1. V was pared by 5 bases and J by 7 bases, with 8 bases of the junction left unmatched. The V gene's germline CDR1 is LNHDA and CDR2 SQIVND (reference sequence). The CDR3 contains 14 residues. The CDR3 region is CASSSTGGALTQYF. The CDR3 DNA reads TGTGCCAGTAGTTCCACAGGGGGCGCCTTGACCCAGTACTTC. The full variable domain, rest sourced from reference TRBV19 and TRBJ2-5, is DGGITQSPKYLFRKEGQNVTLSCEQNLNHDAMYWYRQDPGQGLRLIYYSQIVNDFQKGDIAEGYSVSREKKESFPLTVTSAQKNPTAFYLCASSSTGGALTQYFGPGTRLLVL.

The chain couples TRBV6-5 to TRBJ2-7; TRBD2 agrees at 8 bases. The junction had 10 bases not matched to a gene; V was cut back by 6 bases and J by 3 bases. Germline V gene lookup returns CDR1 MNHEY and CDR2 SVGAGI. CDR3 size: 15 residues. The CDR3 sequence: CASRRIAGRGYEQYF. CDR3 in DNA: TGTGCCAGCAGGAGGATAGCGGGAAGAGGCTACGAGCAGTACTTC.

Comments on this clone: One end of the junction is discordant with germline, which a read error may explain. The rearrangement joins TRBV18 to TRBJ2-7; D possibly corresponds to TRBD2 (5 bases). From germline, CDR1 is KGHSH and CDR2 LQKENI. The CDR3 totals 14 residues. CDR3 sequence (DNA): TGTGCCAGTTCACCGAGGCCGGGGACCTACGAGCAGTACTTC. Protein product: CASSPRPGTYEQYF.

This chain connects TRBV5-1 to TRBJ2-3, with D perhaps matching TRBD1 or TRBD2 (6 bases each). This CDR3 is built from 16 residues. Looked up from germline, CDR1 is SGHRS and CDR2 is YFSETQ. The V gene lost 0 bases and the J gene lost 0 bases, with 11 bases spanning the gap. CDR3 amino acids: CASSLEGGGSTDTQYF. The CDR3, as DNA: TGCGCCAGCAGCTTGGAAGGGGGAGGTAGCACAGATACGCAGTATTTT. The full variable domain, completed using reference TRBV5-1 and TRBJ2-3, is KAGVTQTPRYLIKTRGQQVTLSCSPISGHRSVSWYQQTPGQGLQFLFEYFSETQRNKGNFPGRFSGRQFSNSRSEMNVSTLELGDSALYLCASSLEGGGSTDTQYFGPGTRLTVL.

The DNA of the CDR3 is TGTGCCAGCAGCCTGGGCTTTGCCTACGAGCAGTACTTC. Its protein is CASSLGFAYEQYF. The chain employs TRBV5-6 and TRBJ2-7; D unclear. Germline loops: CDR1 SGHDT, CDR2 YYEEEE. V lost 4 bases, J lost 2 bases, and 10 bases lay in between. The CDR3 covers 13 residues.

The V gene is TRBV29-1, the J gene TRBJ2-7; 7 positions agree with TRBD1. J lost 5 bases, V lost 7 bases, and 11 bases had no gene match. The CDR3 covers 13 residues. In germline, CDR1 is SQVTM, CDR2 ANQGSEA. The CDR3 DNA follows: TGCAGCGGGATGAGGGGGCAGGGCGACGAGCAGTACTTC. It encodes CSGMRGQGDEQYF.

The rearrangement links TRBV18 to TRBJ2-3; no clear D. The CDR3 is 14 amino acids. Trimming took off 2 bases at V and 6 bases at J, with 12 bases between the two ends. CDR1 and CDR2 (germline): KGHSH, LQKENI. The CDR3 sequence is CASSPATNGDTQYF. The CDR3 DNA reads as TGTGCCAGCTCACCAGCGACCAACGGGGATACGCAGTATTTT.

The chain couples TRBV27 to TRBJ1-5, with D unclear. This CDR3 region has 13 residues. V lost 8 bases to trimming and J lost 3 bases, with 11 bases between them. Germline values: CDR1 MNHEY, CDR2 SMNVEV (reference sequence). The CDR3 loop reads CASRVWPNQPQHF. CDR3 nucleotide sequence: TGTGCCAGCCGGGTATGGCCCAATCAGCCCCAGCATTTT.

V and J are TRBV30 and TRBJ1-2, with D possibly being TRBD1 (6 bases). The V and J ends lost 0 bases and 6 bases respectively, with 11 bases between them. The germline CDR1 and CDR2 sequences are GTSNPN and SVGIG (reference sequence). The CDR3 covers 13 residues. CDR3: CAWSVFRQDGYTF. The CDR3 DNA is TGTGCCTGGAGTGTATTTAGACAGGATGGCTACACCTTC.

This rearrangement joins TRBV19 to TRBJ1-6; no clear D. V gave up 6 bases and J gave up 0 bases, with 9 bases separating them. The CDR3 runs to 15 residues. Germline CDR1 reads LNHDA; CDR2 reads SQIVND (reference sequence). CDR3 sequence reads: CASSKGSSYNSPLHF. The DNA for the CDR3 is TGTGCCAGTAGCAAAGGGAGCTCCTATAATTCACCCCTCCACTTT.

The chain recombines TRBV5-1 with TRBJ2-3; 7 bases line up with TRBD2. This CDR3 contains 14 residues. The V and J ends lost 0 bases and 5 bases, in that order; junction bases with no gene match: 3. The V gene's germline CDR1 is SGHRS and CDR2 YFSETQ. For the CDR3, the DNA is TGCGCCAGCAGCTTGGAAGCTAGCGGAGATACGCAGTATTTT. The encoded protein is CASSLEASGDTQYF.

In its sample, this clone was seen once. Different DNA sequences within this sample yield the same CDR3. The chain employs TRBV18 and TRBJ1-6, with D perhaps TRBD1 (5 bases). Trimming cost V 6 bases and J 7 bases, with 7 bases left between them. The CDR3 loop spans 12 amino acids. Germline V lookup: CDR1 KGHSH, CDR2 LQKENI. Here the CDR3 reads CASSPGNSPLHF. Written as DNA, the CDR3 is TGTGCCAGCTCCCCAGGGAATTCACCCCTCCACTTT.